This TCR beta chain was observed in a study of cytomegalovirus exposure and HLA in healthy donors. 13 Jbeta primers and 60 Vbeta primers were used for the PCR. Clones were sequenced by immunoSEQ multiplex PCR, and TCRdb holds only the in-frame ones, with some missing. The sample carries about 170,000 clones, roughly 81% recorded once. Trimming removed 0 bases from V and 4 bases from J, with 6 bases in between. The CDR3 has 14 amino acids. The germline V gene has CDR1 MRHNA and CDR2 SNTAGT. This clone was detected only once. J is TRBJ2-2 and V is TRBV6-4, with a weak D call TRBD1 (6 bases). The TCR originated in a young man in good health and CMV-seropositive. Sequencing was performed on PBMCs. In nucleotides, the CDR3 is TGTGCCAGCAGTGACTCGGGGGCCACCGGGGAGCTGTTTTTT. It yields the protein CASSDSGATGELFF.